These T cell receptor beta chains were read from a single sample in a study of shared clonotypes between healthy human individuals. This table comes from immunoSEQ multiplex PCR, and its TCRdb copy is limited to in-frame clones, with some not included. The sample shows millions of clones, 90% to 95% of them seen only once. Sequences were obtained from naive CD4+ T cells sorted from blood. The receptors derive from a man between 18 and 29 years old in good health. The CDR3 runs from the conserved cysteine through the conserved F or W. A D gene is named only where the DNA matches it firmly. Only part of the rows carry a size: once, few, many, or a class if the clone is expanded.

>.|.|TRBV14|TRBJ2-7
TGTGCCAGCAGCGAAGGGTTATTCCCGGTTTACGAGCAGTACTTC
CASSEGLFPVYEQYF
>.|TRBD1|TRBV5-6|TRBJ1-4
TGTGCCAGCAGCTTCAGGGGGCTTGGGGAAAAACTGTTTTTT
CASSFRGLGEKLFF
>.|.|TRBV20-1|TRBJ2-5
TGCAGTGGACAGCGACAAGAGACCCAGTACTTC
CSGQRQETQYF
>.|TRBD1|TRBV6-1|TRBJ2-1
TGTGCCCAACGGACAGGGGGCTACGTTGAGCAGTTCTTC
CAQRTGGYVEQFF
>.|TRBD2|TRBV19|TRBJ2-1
TGTGCCAGTACGAGCGGGGCACCTGGCGAGCAGTTCTTC
CASTSGAPGEQFF
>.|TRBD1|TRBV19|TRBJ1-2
TGTGCCAGTAGTATTACAGGGGGAGGCTATGGCTACACCTTC
CASSITGGGYGYTF
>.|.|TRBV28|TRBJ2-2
TGTGCCAGCAGACCCCAGGGTCGGGGGCCCGGGGAGCTGTTTTTT
CASRPQGRGPGELFF
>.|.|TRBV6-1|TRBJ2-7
TGTGCCAGCAGTGAACAGGGGTTTTCCTACGAGCAGTACTTC
CASSEQGFSYEQYF
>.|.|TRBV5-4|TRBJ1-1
TGTGCCAGCAGCGGATCAATGAACACTGAAGCTTTCTTT
CASSGSMNTEAFF
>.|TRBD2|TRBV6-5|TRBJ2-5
TGTGCCAGCAGTTACTTGACTAGCGGGACAGAGACCCAGTACTTC
CASSYLTSGTETQYF
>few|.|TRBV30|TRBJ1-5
TGTGCCTGGAGTGTACGAGGACAGCTCAATCAGCCCCAGCATTTT
CAWSVRGQLNQPQHF
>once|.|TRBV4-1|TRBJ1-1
TGCGCCAGCAGCCAAGATAAGTACAATTCGGTCCCCTCGGACACTGAAGCTTTCTTT
CASSQDKYNSVPSDTEAFF
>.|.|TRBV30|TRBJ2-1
TGTGCCTGGAGTGGTTTGAAAGGGAATGAGCAGTTCTTC
CAWSGLKGNEQFF
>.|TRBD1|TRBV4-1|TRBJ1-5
TGCGCCAGCAGCCCGACAGGGGGGCATCAGCCCCAGCATTTT
CASSPTGGHQPQHF
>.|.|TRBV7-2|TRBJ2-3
TGTGCCAGCAGCTCCCTGGGTCTAGATGGCACAGATACGCAGTATTTT
CASSSLGLDGTDTQYF
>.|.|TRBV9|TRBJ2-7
TGTGCCAGCAGCGCCACTCGGGGACCCCCCGGGGAGCAGTACTTC
CASSATRGPPGEQYF
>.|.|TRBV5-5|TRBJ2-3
TGTGCCAGCAGCTTGGACAGGTCGACAGATACGCAGTATTTT
CASSLDRSTDTQYF
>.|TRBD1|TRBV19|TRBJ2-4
TGTGCCAGTAGTAAGGCAGGGGGACAAGACTTGACCAAAAACATTCAGTACTTC
CASSKAGGQDLTKNIQYF
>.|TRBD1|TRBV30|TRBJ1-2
TGTGCTCAAAATCGGATAGGACAGGCGGGTGGCTACACCTTC
CAQNRIGQAGGYTF
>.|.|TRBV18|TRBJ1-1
TGTGCCAGCACCTCCGGGGCTGCGGCTGAAGCTTTCTTT
CASTSGAAAEAFF
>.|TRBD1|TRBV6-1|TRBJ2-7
TGTGCCAGCTGCCGGGACAGGGGAAACGAGCAGTACTTC
CASCRDRGNEQYF
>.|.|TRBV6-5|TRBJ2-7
TGTGCCAGCAGGGGGCTATTCTACGAGCAGTACTTC
CASRGLFYEQYF
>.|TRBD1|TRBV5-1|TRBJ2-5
TGCGCCAGCAGCTTTGGACAGGGACAAGAGACCCAGTACTTC
CASSFGQGQETQYF
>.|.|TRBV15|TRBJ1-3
TGTGCCACCAGCAGAGACCGCCCGGGGGCTGGAAACACCATATATTTT
CATSRDRPGAGNTIYF
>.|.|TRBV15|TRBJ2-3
TGTGCCACCAGCAGAGAGAGGACACCCACAGATACGCAGTATTTT
CATSRERTPTDTQYF
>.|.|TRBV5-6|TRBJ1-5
TGTGCCAGCAGCTTATTCCAGGGAGCTCAGCCCCAGCATTTT
CASSLFQGAQPQHF
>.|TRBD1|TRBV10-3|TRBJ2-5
TGTGCCATCCAGGGGGAAGCCCAAGAGACCCAGTACTTC
CAIQGEAQETQYF
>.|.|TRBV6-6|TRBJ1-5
TGTGCCAGCAGTCGGTCCCCAGGGGATTCGAATCAGCCCCAGCATTTT
CASSRSPGDSNQPQHF
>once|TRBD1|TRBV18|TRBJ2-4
TGTGCCAGCTCACGTGACAGGGTTCCCGAAAACATTCAGTACTTC
CASSRDRVPENIQYF
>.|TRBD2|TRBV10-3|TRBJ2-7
TGTGCCATCAGTGACCTAGCGGGAGGAACTTCCTACGAGCAGTACTTC
CAISDLAGGTSYEQYF
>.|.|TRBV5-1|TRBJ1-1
TGCGCCAGCAGCTTGGAGTCCAGCGACACTGAAGCTTTCTTT
CASSLESSDTEAFF
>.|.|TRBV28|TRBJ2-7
TGTGCCAGCAGTAGGACAACCTCCTACGAGCAGTACTTC
CASSRTTSYEQYF
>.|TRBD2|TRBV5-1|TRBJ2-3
TGCGCCAGCAGCTTAGGGACTAACCTGGGGGATACGCAGTATTTT
CASSLGTNLGDTQYF
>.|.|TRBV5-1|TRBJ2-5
TGCGCCAGCAGCCGATGGCGGGACCAAGAGACCCAGTACTTC
CASSRWRDQETQYF
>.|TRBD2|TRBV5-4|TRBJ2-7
TGTGCCAGCAGCTTGGTTTCGCTGGGACTAGACTCCTACGAGCAGTACTTC
CASSLVSLGLDSYEQYF
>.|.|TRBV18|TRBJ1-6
TGTGCCAGCTCACCACCCACAGCCCGAGGTTCACCCCTCCACTTT
CASSPPTARGSPLHF
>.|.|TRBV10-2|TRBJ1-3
TGCGCCAGCAGTGAGTCTTACCGGGACTCCGGAAACACCATATATTTT
CASSESYRDSGNTIYF
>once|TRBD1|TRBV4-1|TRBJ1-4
TGCGCCAGCAGCCGTTCCGGGACAGTTGCAACTAATGAAAAACTGTTTTTT
CASSRSGTVATNEKLFF
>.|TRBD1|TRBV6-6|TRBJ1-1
TGTGCCAGCTTGAGACAGGGGGGAGGCACTGAAGCTTTCTTT
CASLRQGGGTEAFF
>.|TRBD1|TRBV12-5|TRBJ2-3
TGTGCTAGTGGCCCGGGGACAGGGGGAAGTACAGATACGCAGTATTTT
CASGPGTGGSTDTQYF
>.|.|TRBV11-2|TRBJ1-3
TGTGCCAGCAGCTTACGGGACTACTCTGGAAACACCATATATTTT
CASSLRDYSGNTIYF
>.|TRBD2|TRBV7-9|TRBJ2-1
TGTGCCAGCAGCTTAAGCCTAATTTCTAGCGGGAAGGTAGTTGAGCAGTTCTTC
CASSLSLISSGKVVEQFF
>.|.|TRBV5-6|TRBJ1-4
TGTGCCAGCAAGGAGGCGATGGGAACTAATGAAAAACTGTTTTTT
CASKEAMGTNEKLFF
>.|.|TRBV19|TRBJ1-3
TGTGCCAGTAGTCGTGATCTTGGTCCTGGAAACACCATATATTTT
CASSRDLGPGNTIYF
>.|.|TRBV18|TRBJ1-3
TGTGCCAGCTCCCCCTTTGGACAGAACTCTGGAAACACCATATATTTT
CASSPFGQNSGNTIYF